The present TCR beta chain was sequenced within a study of OX40 agonist ivuxolimab in advanced cancers. Study context: Participants, 82.7% male, averaged roughly 55 years of age, ranging from about 23 to 90.

Note on this clone: Its antigen is not identified.

On cycle 4 day 1 and cycle 7 day 1, as well as at baseline, blood was sampled. Study-wide results and limits: At doses 0.1 to 3.0 mg/kg, CD4+ and CD8+ clones expanded. Average numbers of expanded clones were greater in CD8+ T cells than in CD4+.

TCRdb's table, derived via immunoSEQ multiplex PCR, lists solely in-frame clones and lacks some. The sample gives around 68,000 clones, around 86% of which show up once; approximately 0.37% is in the top ten. The CDR3 runs 17 residues. The ends lost 0 bases at V and 4 bases at J; junction bases unmatched: 7. Per germline, CDR1 SGDLS and CDR2 YYNGEE. Here the sequenced sample was CD4+ or CD8+ T cells sorted from blood, taken in a trial of the OX40 agonist ivuxolimab. The origin of this receptor is an adult with an advanced solid tumor such as melanoma, head and neck, liver or kidney cancer. V usage is TRBV9 and J usage is TRBJ2-1, with 10 bases fitting TRBD2. In nucleotides, the CDR3 is TGTGCCAGCAGCGTAGGGGAGCGGGGGGGCCGGTACAATGAGCAGTTCTTC. Protein sequence: CASSVGERGGRYNEQFF.